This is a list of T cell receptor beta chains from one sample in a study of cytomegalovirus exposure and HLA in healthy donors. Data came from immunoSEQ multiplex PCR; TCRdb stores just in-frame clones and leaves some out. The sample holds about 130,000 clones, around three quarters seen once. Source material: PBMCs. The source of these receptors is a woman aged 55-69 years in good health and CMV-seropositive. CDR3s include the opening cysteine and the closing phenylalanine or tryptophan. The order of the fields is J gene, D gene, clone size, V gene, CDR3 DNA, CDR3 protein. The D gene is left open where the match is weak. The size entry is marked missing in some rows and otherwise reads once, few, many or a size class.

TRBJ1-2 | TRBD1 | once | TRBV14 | TGTGCCAGCAGCCAAGAAGTGGCAGGGGGTGGCTACACCTTC | CASSQEVAGGGYTF
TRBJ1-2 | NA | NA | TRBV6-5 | TGTGCCAGCAATCGGGGATTCGGGGGCTACACCTTC | CASNRGFGGYTF
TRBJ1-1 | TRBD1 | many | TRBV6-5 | TGTGCCAGCAGTTATGGCACGGGACAGAATGAAGCTTTCTTT | CASSYGTGQNEAFF
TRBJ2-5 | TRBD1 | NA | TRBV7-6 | TGTGCCAGCTTAGGGACAGCCTCCATTCAAGAGACCCAGTACTTC | CASLGTASIQETQYF
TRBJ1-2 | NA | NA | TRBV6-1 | TGTGCCAGCAGTGAAGTAGGGGTGGGTGCCGGTGGCTACACCTTC | CASSEVGVGAGGYTF
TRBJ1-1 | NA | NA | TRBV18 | TGTGCCAGCTCACCACCGGGGGGGCCGAACACTGAAGCTTTCTTT | CASSPPGGPNTEAFF
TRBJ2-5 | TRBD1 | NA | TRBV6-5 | TGTGCCAGCAGTCCCCAACCAGGGGGAAGGCAGTACTTC | CASSPQPGGRQYF
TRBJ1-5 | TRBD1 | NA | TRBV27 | TGTGCCAGCAGTTTTTACGGACAGGGCCGCAATCAGCCCCAGCATTTT | CASSFYGQGRNQPQHF
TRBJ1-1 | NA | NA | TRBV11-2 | TGTGCCAGCAGCCAAATACAGGGTACTGAAGCTTTCTTT | CASSQIQGTEAFF
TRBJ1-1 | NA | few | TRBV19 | TGTGCCAGTAGTATAACGGGGGGGTGGGCTGAAGCTTTCTTT | CASSITGGWAEAFF
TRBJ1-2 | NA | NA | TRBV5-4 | TGTGCCAGCAGCAAGGGAAGCAGGGACTTCTATGGCTACACCTTC | CASSKGSRDFYGYTF
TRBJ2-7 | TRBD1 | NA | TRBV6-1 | TGTGCCAGCAGTGAAACCCCGGGACAGGCCTACGAGCAGTACTTC | CASSETPGQAYEQYF
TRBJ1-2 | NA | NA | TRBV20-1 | TGCAGTGCTAGAGGGGCTCATGGCTACACCTTC | CSARGAHGYTF
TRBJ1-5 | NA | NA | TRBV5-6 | TGTGCCAGCAGCTTGGGATTGGGGGGGAATCAGCCCCAGCATTTT | CASSLGLGGNQPQHF
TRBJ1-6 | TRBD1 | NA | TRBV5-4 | TGTGCCAGCAGCGGGGACAGGGGGAATTCACCCCTCCACTTT | CASSGDRGNSPLHF
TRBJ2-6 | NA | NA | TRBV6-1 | TGTGCCAGCACAGGGGCCGGGGCCAACGTCCTGACTTTC | CASTGAGANVLTF
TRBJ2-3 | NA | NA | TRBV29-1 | TGCAGCGTTGAACCCTGGTCGGGTCTAAATACGCAGTATTTT | CSVEPWSGLNTQYF
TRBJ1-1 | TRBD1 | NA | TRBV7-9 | TGTGCCAGCAGCGAGGGACAGGGGGTGGTAGGCACTGAAGCTTTCTTT | CASSEGQGVVGTEAFF
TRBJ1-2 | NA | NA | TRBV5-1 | TGCGCCAGCAGCTTGTCGGGGGTGCACTATGGCTACACCTTC | CASSLSGVHYGYTF
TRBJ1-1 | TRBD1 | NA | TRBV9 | TGTGCCAGCAGCCCGGGACAGATGAACACTGAAGCTTTCTTT | CASSPGQMNTEAFF
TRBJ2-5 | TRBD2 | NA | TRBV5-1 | TGCGCCAGCAGCTTGGAGGGGACTAGCGGAGAGACCCAGTACTTC | CASSLEGTSGETQYF
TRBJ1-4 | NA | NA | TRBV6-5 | TGTGCCAGCAGACTCCTGTCTAAAAATGAAAAACTGTTTTTT | CASRLLSKNEKLFF
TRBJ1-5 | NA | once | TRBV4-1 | TGCGCCAGCAGCCAAGATTTGTCAGGGAGCAATCAGCCCCAGCATTTT | CASSQDLSGSNQPQHF
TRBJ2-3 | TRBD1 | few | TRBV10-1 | TGCGCCAGCAGACCAGGACAGGGTGCAGATACGCAGTATTTT | CASRPGQGADTQYF
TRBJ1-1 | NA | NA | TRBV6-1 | TGTGCCAGCAGTCCCGGGGAGGGGGGAAACACTGAAGCTTTCTTT | CASSPGEGGNTEAFF
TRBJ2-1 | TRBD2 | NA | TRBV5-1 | TGCGCCAGCAGCTTGGTTATTAGCGGGAACAATGAGCAGTTCTTC | CASSLVISGNNEQFF
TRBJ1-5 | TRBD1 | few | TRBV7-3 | TGTGCCAGCAGCCCGGGGACAGGGGGTCAGCCCCAGCATTTT | CASSPGTGGQPQHF
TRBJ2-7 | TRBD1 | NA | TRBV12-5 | TGTGCTAGTCCCCTACTCCGGGACAGATATTACGAGCAGTACTTC | CASPLLRDRYYEQYF